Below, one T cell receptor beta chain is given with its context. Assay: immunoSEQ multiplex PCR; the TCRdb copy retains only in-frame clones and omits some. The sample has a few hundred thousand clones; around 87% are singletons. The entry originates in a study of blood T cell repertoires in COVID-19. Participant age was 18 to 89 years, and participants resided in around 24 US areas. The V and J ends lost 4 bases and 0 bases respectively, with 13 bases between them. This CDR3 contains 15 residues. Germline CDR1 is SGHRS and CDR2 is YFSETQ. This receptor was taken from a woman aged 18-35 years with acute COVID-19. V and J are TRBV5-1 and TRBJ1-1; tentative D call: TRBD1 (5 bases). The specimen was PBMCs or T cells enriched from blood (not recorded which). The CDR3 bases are TGCGCCAGCAGCCACAAAACGGACATGAACACTGAAGCTTTCTTT. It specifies CASSHKTDMNTEAFF.